Each of the 18 T cell receptor beta chains below was sequenced from the same sample in a study of cytomegalovirus exposure and HLA in healthy donors. With 60 Vbeta and 13 Jbeta primers, the PCR was carried out. The data were produced by immunoSEQ multiplex PCR, yet TCRdb's version contains in-frame clones alone and is incomplete. The table includes fewer than 250,000 clones, almost 80% detected once. The specimen was PBMCs. Receptor source: a man between 18 and 35 years old in good health and CMV-seronegative.

V and J are TRBV4-3 and TRBJ2-1, with 8 bases that match TRBD2. The CDR3 consists of 17 residues. Per germline, CDR1 LGHNA and CDR2 YSLEER. With 0 bases clipped from V and 9 bases from J, the junction kept 13 bases outside the gene matches. For the CDR3, the DNA is TGCGCCAGCAGCCAAGATAGCGGGACACTCCACGGGGGTGAGCAGTTCTTC. Protein product: CASSQDSGTLHGGEQFF.

The rearrangement joins TRBV27 to TRBJ2-3, with TRBD2 matching 7 bases. Trimming cost V 5 bases and J 5 bases; bases outside gene matches: 1. This CDR3 has 12 residues. Germline V gene sequence: CDR1 MNHEY, CDR2 SMNVEV (reference sequence). As DNA, the CDR3 is TGTGCCAGCAGTGGGGGGGTAGATACGCAGTATTTT. Its translation: CASSGGVDTQYF.

The chain couples TRBV7-9 to TRBJ2-5, with a tentative D call TRBD1 (5 bases). Trimming removed 1 base from V and 1 base from J, with 13 bases in between. There are 16 residues in the CDR3. Germline V lookup: CDR1 SEHNR, CDR2 FQNEAQ (reference sequence). The CDR3, as DNA: TGTGCCAGCAGCTTAGTTCTCACGACAGTCCAAGAGACCCAGTACTTC. Protein: CASSLVLTTVQETQYF.

The V gene is TRBV7-9, the J gene TRBJ1-1, with D maybe TRBD1 (5 bases). Trimming cost V 5 bases and J 3 bases, with 10 bases left between them. In germline, CDR1 is SEHNR, CDR2 FQNEAQ (reference sequence). The CDR3 runs 13 residues. CDR3 loop: CASSGVGDTEAFF. The CDR3 bases are TGTGCCAGCAGCGGGGTAGGGGACACTGAAGCTTTCTTT.

The chain recombines TRBV14 with TRBJ2-2; 7 nucleotides align to TRBD1. The CDR3 totals 17 residues. The germline gives CDR1 SGHDN, CDR2 FVKESK. J gave up 2 bases and V 0 bases, and 6 bases lay outside the gene matches. The CDR3 DNA follows: TGTGCCAGCAGCCAAGATTGGGACAGCACTAACACCGGGGAGCTGTTTTTT. It specifies CASSQDWDSTNTGELFF.

Worth noting for this clone: Germline and junction disagree at one end, which may indicate a read error. The chain joins TRBV7-9 to TRBJ1-4; 11 bases fit TRBD1. CDR3 size: 16 residues. Germline loops: CDR1 SEHNR, CDR2 FQNEAQ (reference sequence). As DNA, the CDR3 is TGTTCCAGCAGCACCGGGACAGGGGGAACTAATGAAAAACTGTTTTTT. As protein: CSSSTGTGGTNEKLFF.

The CDR3 DNA sequence: TGTGCCAGCAGTGAATTCGGCAGGGGGCGTGCTTTCTTT. Its translation is CASSEFGRGRAFF. The chain employs TRBV25-1 and TRBJ1-1; 8 nucleotides agree with TRBD1. The junction had 6 bases not matched to a gene; V was cut back by 1 base and J by 11 bases. Germline CDR1 is MGHDK and CDR2 is SYGVNS. The CDR3 totals 13 residues.

V gene TRBV7-8 combines with J gene TRBJ1-1, with a weak D call TRBD1 (5 bases). Between the trimmed V and J ends, which lost 0 bases and 1 base, there was a span of 9 bases. Germline loops: CDR1 SGHVS, CDR2 FQNEAQ. The CDR3 consists of 15 residues. CDR3: CASSLAGGRNTEAFF. For the CDR3, the DNA is TGTGCCAGCAGCTTAGCGGGGGGACGGAACACTGAAGCTTTCTTT.

The chain couples TRBV4-3 to TRBJ2-2, with D possibly TRBD2 on 6 matching bases. V was pared by 4 bases and J by 4 bases, with 13 bases between. Germline assignment: CDR1 LGHNA and CDR2 YSLEER. CDR3 length equals 15 residues. Here the CDR3 reads CASSPMGAGTGELFF. The CDR3 DNA is TGCGCCAGCAGCCCAATGGGAGCGGGCACCGGGGAGCTGTTTTTT.

This chain links TRBV30 with TRBJ2-1; D uncertain. V lost 0 bases and J 10 bases, leaving 16 bases between the germline ends. CDR1 is GTSNPN and CDR2 is SVGIG in the germline V gene (reference sequence). The CDR3 sequence is 14 residues long. The CDR3 loop reads CAWSVHGGNREQFF. The CDR3, as DNA: TGTGCCTGGAGTGTACATGGCGGTAACCGAGAGCAGTTCTTC.

V gene TRBV5-1 combines with J gene TRBJ2-2, with 8 nucleotides matching TRBD1. The V gene end was trimmed by 4 bases and the J gene end by 1 base; junction bases not matched to a gene: 6. This CDR3 is built from 16 residues. Per the germline V gene, CDR1 is SGHRS and CDR2 is YFSETQ. The chain's CDR3 is CASSTAGTGNTGELFF. The CDR3 region has the DNA TGCGCCAGCAGCACGGCCGGGACAGGGAACACCGGGGAGCTGTTTTTT.

The chain employs TRBV29-1 and TRBJ1-2; TRBD1 matches at 7 bases. The CDR3 extends over 14 amino acids. CDR1 is SQVTM and CDR2 is ANQGSEA in the germline V gene. CDR3 residues: CSTGLPRQGHGYTF. CDR3 nucleotides: TGCAGTACAGGCTTACCCCGACAGGGTCATGGCTACACCTTC.

The rearrangement joins TRBV15 to TRBJ2-1, with TRBD2 matching 8 bases. The CDR3 consists of 18 residues. V was clipped by 5 bases and J by 2 bases; unmatched bases: 14. Looked up from germline, CDR1 is LNHNV and CDR2 is YYDKDF (reference sequence). CDR3 sequence: CATSGLPDTSGPYNEQFF. As DNA, the CDR3 is TGTGCCACCAGCGGGCTCCCCGATACTAGCGGCCCCTACAATGAGCAGTTCTTC. The whole variable domain, filled in from reference TRBV15 and TRBJ2-1, reads DAMVIQNPRYQVTQFGKPVTLSCSQTLNHNVMYWYQQKSSQAPKLLFHYYDKDFNNEADTPDNFQSRRPNTSFCFLDIRSPGLGDTAMYLCATSGLPDTSGPYNEQFFGPGTRLTVL.

Only a few counts were recorded for this clone. V and J are TRBV6-1 and TRBJ1-4; 12 nucleotides agree with TRBD1. V was pared by 6 bases and J by 3 bases, with 2 bases of the junction left unmatched. The germline gives CDR1 MNHNS, CDR2 SASEGT. This CDR3 is built from 15 residues. CDR3 nucleotide sequence: TGTGCCAGCAGGGGACAGGGGGCGCCTAATGAAAAACTGTTTTTT. It codes for CASRGQGAPNEKLFF.

In this sample, this clone turned up once. The V call is TRBV6-6, the J call TRBJ1-1; D perhaps matches TRBD1 (6 bases). The germline CDR1 and CDR2 sequences are MNHNY and SVGAGI (reference sequence). The CDR3 covers 14 residues. The ends were cut back, 4 bases at V and 1 base at J, with 10 bases in the middle. CDR3 sequence reads: CASSLDSTNTEAFF. The CDR3 nucleotides are TGTGCCAGCAGTTTGGACAGTACGAACACTGAAGCTTTCTTT.

The gene calls are TRBV6-6 and TRBJ1-1; D call uncertain. CDR3 length equals 12 residues. With 6 bases removed from V and 0 bases from J, the gap between germline ends came to 5 bases. Germline V lookup: CDR1 MNHNY, CDR2 SVGAGI (reference sequence). CDR3 in DNA: TGTGCCAGCAGCAAAATGAACACTGAAGCTTTCTTT. It yields the protein CASSKMNTEAFF.

The J gene is TRBJ1-4, the V gene TRBV28; D not resolved. V was trimmed by 7 bases and J by 1 base, leaving 10 bases between them. This CDR3 has 14 amino acids. The V gene's germline CDR1 is MDHEN and CDR2 SYDVKM. As DNA, the CDR3 is TGTGCCAGCACCCCCCGGGTAACTAATGAAAAACTGTTTTTT. This encodes CASTPRVTNEKLFF. The whole variable domain, remainder taken from reference TRBV28 and TRBJ1-4, is DVKVTQSSRYLVKRTGEKVFLECVQDMDHENMFWYRQDPGLGLRLIYFSYDVKMKEKGDIPEGYSVSREKKERFSLILESASTNQTSMYLCASTPRVTNEKLFFGSGTQLSVL.

The chain carries TRBV4-1 and TRBJ2-1; 10 bases align to TRBD2. Per the germline V gene, CDR1 is MGHRA and CDR2 is YSYEKL. Unmatched junction bases numbered 7, after V lost 0 bases and J lost 2 bases. CDR3 length: 18 residues. The CDR3 sequence: CASSQDRLAGDTYNEQFF. CDR3 DNA sequence: TGCGCCAGCAGCCAAGATAGGCTAGCGGGAGATACCTACAATGAGCAGTTCTTC.